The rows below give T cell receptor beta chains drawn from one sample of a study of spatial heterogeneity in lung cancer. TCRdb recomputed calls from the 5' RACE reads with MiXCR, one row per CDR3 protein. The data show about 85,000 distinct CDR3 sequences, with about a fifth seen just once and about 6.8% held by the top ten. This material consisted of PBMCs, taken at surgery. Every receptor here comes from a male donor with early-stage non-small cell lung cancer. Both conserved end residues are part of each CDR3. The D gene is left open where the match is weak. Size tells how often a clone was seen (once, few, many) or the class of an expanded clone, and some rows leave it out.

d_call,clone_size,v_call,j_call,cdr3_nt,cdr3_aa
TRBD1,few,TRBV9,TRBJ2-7,TGTGCCAGCAGCGTAGGGGCCGGGACAGCTTCCTACGAGCAGTACTTC,CASSVGAGTASYEQYF
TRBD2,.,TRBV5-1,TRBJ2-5,TGCGCCAGCAGCTTGGGCGGGAGGTTCGAGACCCAGTACTTC,CASSLGGRFETQYF
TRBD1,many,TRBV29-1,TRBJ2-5,TGCAGCGTTACCGGACAGGGGGTCGGGCAAGAGACCCAGTACTTC,CSVTGQGVGQETQYF
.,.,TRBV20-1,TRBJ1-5,TGCAGTGCTGGCTTTTCAACGAATCAGCCCCAGCATTTT,CSAGFSTNQPQHF
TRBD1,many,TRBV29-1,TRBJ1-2,TGCAGCACTTTGACAGGGCTCTATGGCTACACCTTC,CSTLTGLYGYTF
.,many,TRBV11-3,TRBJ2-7,TGTGCCAGCAGTCAAGAACACGAGCAGTACTTC,CASSQEHEQYF
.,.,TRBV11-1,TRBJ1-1,TGTGCCAGCAGCTCCTATAGGGACACTGAAGCTTTCTTT,CASSSYRDTEAFF
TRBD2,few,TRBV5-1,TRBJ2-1,TGCGCCAGCAGCGCCGGACTAGCGGGAGTGTGGGATGAGCAGTTCTTC,CASSAGLAGVWDEQFF
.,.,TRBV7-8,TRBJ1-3,TGTGCCAGCAGCGACCAAGGCACCTCTGGAAACACCATATATTTT,CASSDQGTSGNTIYF
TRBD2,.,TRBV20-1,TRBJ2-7,TGCAGTGCTACTAGCGGGAGAGGGTACGAGCAGTACTTC,CSATSGRGYEQYF
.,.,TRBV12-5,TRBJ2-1,TGTGCTAGTGGTTTGGGGAGGGCCCTCGGCAATGAGCAGTTCTTC,CASGLGRALGNEQFF
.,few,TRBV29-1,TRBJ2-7,TGCAGCGTTGTCCCTAACCGGGACACTGAACAGTACTTC,CSVVPNRDTEQYF
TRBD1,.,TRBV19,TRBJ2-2,TGTGCCAGTAGTACCTGGGACAGGGGAATATCCGGGGAGCTGTTTTTT,CASSTWDRGISGELFF
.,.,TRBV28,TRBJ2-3,TGTGCCAGCAATGAAGAGAGCCCAGATACGCAGTATTTT,CASNEESPDTQYF
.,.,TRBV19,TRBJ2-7,TGTGCCAGTAGTATAGCACCTACCTACGAGCAGTACTTC,CASSIAPTYEQYF
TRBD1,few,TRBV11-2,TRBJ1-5,TGTGCCAGCAGCCCCGGGACAGGGCTCAATCAGCCCCAGCATTTT,CASSPGTGLNQPQHF
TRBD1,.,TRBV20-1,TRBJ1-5,TGCAGTGTAGGAGGGACAGGGATCGGGCAGCCCCAGCATTTT,CSVGGTGIGQPQHF
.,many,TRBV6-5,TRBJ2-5,TGTGCCAGCAGTTACTCGCCCGGGGAGAACCAAGAGACCCAGTACTTC,CASSYSPGENQETQYF
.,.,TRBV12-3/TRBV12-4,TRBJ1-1,TGTGCCAGCAGTTTGTGGGGTGGGGAGGAGGCGAACACTGAAGCTTTCTTT,CASSLWGGEEANTEAFF
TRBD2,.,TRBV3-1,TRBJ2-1,TGTGCCAGCAGCCAAGAGGTGAGCGGGAAAGAGATCTTC,CASSQEVSGKEIF
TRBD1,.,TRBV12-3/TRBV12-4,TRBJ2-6,TGTGCCAGCAGATACCTCCGGGACAGGGGGCCTGGGGCCAACGTCCTGACTTTC,CASRYLRDRGPGANVLTF
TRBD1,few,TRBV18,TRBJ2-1,TGTGCCAGCTCCCTGGGCAGGGGGCCCTACAATGAGCAGTTCTTC,CASSLGRGPYNEQFF
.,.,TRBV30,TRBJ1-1,TGTGCCTGGACGGAAGACCTTGAAGCTTTCTTT,CAWTEDLEAFF
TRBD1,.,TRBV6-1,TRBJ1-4,TGTGCCACTTCCAGGGGGCCTAATGAAAAACTGTTTTTT,CATSRGPNEKLFF
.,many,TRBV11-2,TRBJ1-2,TGTGCCAGCAGTATAACCCAGCGACCCTCTAACTATGGCTACACCTTC,CASSITQRPSNYGYTF
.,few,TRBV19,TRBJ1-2,TGTGCCAGTAGTCCCACAACGGCTAACTATGGCTACACCTTC,CASSPTTANYGYTF
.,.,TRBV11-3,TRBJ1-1,TGTGCCAGCAGTCGCGACAGAAGCACTGAAGCTTTCTTT,CASSRDRSTEAFF
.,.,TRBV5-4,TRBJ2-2,TGTGCCAGCAGCTCCGACGCCACCGGGGAGCTGTTTTTT,CASSSDATGELFF
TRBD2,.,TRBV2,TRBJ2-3,TGTGCCAGCAGTCGCCGATACTTAGCGGGGGGCACAGATACGCAGTATTTT,CASSRRYLAGGTDTQYF
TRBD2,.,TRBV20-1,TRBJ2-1,TGCAGTGCCCAACTAGCGGGAGTTTCCTACAATGAGCAGTTCTTC,CSAQLAGVSYNEQFF
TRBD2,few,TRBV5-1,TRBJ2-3,TGCGCCAGCAGCCCCCCAGGCGGGGGATCGGATACGCAGTATTTT,CASSPPGGGSDTQYF
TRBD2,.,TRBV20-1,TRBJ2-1,TGCAGTGCTAGAGTGCGGGGGGGCAGCGATGAGCAGTTCTTC,CSARVRGGSDEQFF
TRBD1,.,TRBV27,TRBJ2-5,TGTGCCAGCAGTCCCGGACAGGGAAGGGGGCGAGAGACCCAGTACTTC,CASSPGQGRGRETQYF
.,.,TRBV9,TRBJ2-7,TGTGCCAGCAGCGTAGGTCTCGGTGTGGTCCCCCTTTCCTACGAGCAGTACTTC,CASSVGLGVVPLSYEQYF
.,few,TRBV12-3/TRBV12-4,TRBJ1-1,TGTGCCAGCAGTTTATCCCTCCGACTGAGTTCGAAGACTGAAGCTTTCTTT,CASSLSLRLSSKTEAFF
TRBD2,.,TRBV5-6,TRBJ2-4,TGTGCCAGCAGCTTGGCCCGGCAACTAGCGTCTGCCAAAAACATTCAGTACTTC,CASSLARQLASAKNIQYF
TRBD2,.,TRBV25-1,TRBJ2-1,TGTGCCAGCAGTGATGAGAGGGCTAGCGGCGCTAACAATGAGCAGTTCTTC,CASSDERASGANNEQFF
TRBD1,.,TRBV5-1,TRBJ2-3,TGCGCCAGCAGCCGGGGACAGGGAAGCACAGATACGCAGTATTTT,CASSRGQGSTDTQYF
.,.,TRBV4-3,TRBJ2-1,TGCGCCAGCAGCCAAGCAGCGGCGTATTACAATGAGCAGTTCTTC,CASSQAAAYYNEQFF
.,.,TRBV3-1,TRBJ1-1,TGTGCCAGCAGCCAAGATGGGGAAAACACTGAAGCTTTCTTT,CASSQDGENTEAFF